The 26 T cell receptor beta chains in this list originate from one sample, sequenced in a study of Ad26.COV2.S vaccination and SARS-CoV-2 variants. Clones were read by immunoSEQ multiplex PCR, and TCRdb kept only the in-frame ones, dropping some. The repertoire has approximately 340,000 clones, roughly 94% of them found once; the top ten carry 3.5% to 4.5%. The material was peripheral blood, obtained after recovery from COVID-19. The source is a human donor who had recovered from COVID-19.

Here the CDR3 DNA reads TGTGCCAGCAGTTACGTCGGGGGGAGGTCCTACGAGCAGTACTTC. It is translated as CASSYVGGRSYEQYF. The chain is built from TRBV6-2 or TRBV6-3 and TRBJ2-7; 7 bases map to TRBD2. Trimming at V came to 2 bases and at J to 1 base, leaving 5 bases not matched to a gene. Germline V gives CDR1 MNHEY, CDR2 SVGEGT. CDR3 length equals 15 residues.

The DNA of the CDR3 is TGTGCCAGCAGCTTTCCCGAGCGGGGTGACACAGATACGCAGTATTTT. Translated, it gives CASSFPERGDTDTQYF. V and J are TRBV11-2 and TRBJ2-3; 7 bases line up with TRBD2. V was pared by 3 bases and J by 2 bases, with 8 bases of the junction left unmatched. Per germline, CDR1 SGHAT and CDR2 FQNNGV. The CDR3 sequence is 16 residues long.

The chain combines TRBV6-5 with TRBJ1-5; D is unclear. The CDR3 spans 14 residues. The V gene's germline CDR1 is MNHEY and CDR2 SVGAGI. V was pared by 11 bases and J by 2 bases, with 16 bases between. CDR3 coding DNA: TGTGCCGGCTCCGGAGGGTTGGGCAATCAGCCCCAGCATTTT. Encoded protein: CAGSGGLGNQPQHF.

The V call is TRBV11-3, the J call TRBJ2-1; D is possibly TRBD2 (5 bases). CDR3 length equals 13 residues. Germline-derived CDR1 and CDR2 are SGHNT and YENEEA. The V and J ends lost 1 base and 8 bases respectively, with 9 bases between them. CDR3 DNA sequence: TGTGCCAGCAGCTTAGCCCGGCGGGATGAGCAGTTCTTC. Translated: CASSLARRDEQFF.

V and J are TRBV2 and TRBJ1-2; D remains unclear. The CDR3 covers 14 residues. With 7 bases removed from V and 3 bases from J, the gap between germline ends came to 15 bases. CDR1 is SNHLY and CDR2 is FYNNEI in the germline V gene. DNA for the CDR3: TGTGCCAGCAACCTTATATTAGCTGACTATGGCTACACCTTC. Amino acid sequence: CASNLILADYGYTF.

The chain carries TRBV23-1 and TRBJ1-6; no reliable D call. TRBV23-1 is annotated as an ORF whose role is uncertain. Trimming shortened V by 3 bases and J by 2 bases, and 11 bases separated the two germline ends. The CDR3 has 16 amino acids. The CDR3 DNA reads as TGCGCCAGCAGTCAGATGGACGGCCCCTATAATTCACCCCTCCACTTT. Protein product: CASSQMDGPYNSPLHF.

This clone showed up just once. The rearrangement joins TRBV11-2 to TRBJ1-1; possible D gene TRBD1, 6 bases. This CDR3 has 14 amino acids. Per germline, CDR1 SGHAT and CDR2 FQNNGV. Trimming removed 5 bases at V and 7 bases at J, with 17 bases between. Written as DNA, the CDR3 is TGTGCCAGCAGCGTACTACAGGGACCGTATGAAGCTTTCTTT. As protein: CASSVLQGPYEAFF.

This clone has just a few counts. In DNA form, the CDR3 reads TGTGCCACCGCCCGTTACAATGAGCAGTTCTTC. Translated, it gives CATARYNEQFF. This chain uses TRBV28 with TRBJ2-1, with unresolved D. The CDR3 is made up of 11 amino acids. Trimming removed 10 bases from V and 4 bases from J, with 8 bases in between. Germline CDR1 is MDHEN and CDR2 is SYDVKM.

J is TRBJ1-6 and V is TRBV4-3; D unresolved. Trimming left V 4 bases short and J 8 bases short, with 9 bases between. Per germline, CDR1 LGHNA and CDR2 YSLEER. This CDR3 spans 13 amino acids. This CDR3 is CASSRQPDSPLHF. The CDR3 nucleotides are TGCGCCAGCAGCCGGCAACCAGATTCACCCCTCCACTTT.

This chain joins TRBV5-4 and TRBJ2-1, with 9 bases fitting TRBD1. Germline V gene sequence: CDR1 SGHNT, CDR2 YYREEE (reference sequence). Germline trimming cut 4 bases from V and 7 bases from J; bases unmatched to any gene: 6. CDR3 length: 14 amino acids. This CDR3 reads CASSPGQGKNEQFF. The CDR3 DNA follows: TGTGCCAGCAGCCCGGGACAGGGTAAGAATGAGCAGTTCTTC.

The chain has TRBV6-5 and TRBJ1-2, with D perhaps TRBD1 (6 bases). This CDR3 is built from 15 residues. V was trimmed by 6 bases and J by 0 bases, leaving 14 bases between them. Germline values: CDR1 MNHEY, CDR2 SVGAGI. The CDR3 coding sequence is TGTGCCAGCAGGACGTCGAGGACAGCTAACTATGGCTACACCTTC. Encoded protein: CASRTSRTANYGYTF.

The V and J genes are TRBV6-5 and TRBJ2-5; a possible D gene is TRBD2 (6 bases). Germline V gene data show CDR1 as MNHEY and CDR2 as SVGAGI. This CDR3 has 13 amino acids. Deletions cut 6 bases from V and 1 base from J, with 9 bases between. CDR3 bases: TGTGCCAGCAGGACGGGGGTCCAAGAGACCCAGTACTTC. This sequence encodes CASRTGVQETQYF.

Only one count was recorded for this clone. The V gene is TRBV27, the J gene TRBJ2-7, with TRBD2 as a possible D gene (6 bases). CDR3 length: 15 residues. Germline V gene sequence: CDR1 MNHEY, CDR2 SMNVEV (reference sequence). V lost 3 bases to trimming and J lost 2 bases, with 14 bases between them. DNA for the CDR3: TGTGCCAGCAGTTTCTCTAGCGAGCTCCCCTACGAGCAGTACTTC. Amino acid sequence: CASSFSSELPYEQYF.

CDR3 amino acids: CASSSDRTPLYNEQFF. CDR3 nucleotides: TGTGCCAGTTCCTCCGACCGAACCCCCCTCTACAATGAGCAGTTCTTC. V usage is TRBV19 and J usage is TRBJ2-1; D gene uncertain. CDR3 size: 16 residues. CDR1 and CDR2 from the germline V gene are LNHDA and SQIVND (reference sequence). V was cut by 8 bases and J by 3 bases, with 20 bases left in between.

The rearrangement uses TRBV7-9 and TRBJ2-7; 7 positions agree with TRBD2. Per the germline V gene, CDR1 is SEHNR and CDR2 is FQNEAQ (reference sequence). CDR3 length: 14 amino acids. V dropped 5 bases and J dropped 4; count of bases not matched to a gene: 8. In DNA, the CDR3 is TGTGCCAGCAGCCCCGGGACTATACAATACGAGCAGTACTTC. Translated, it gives CASSPGTIQYEQYF. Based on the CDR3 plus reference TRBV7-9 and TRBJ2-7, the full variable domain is DTGVSQNPRHKITKRGQNVTFRCDPISEHNRLYWYRQTLGQGPEFLTYFQNEAQLEKSRLLSDRFSAERPKGSFSTLEIQRTEQGDSAMYLCASSPGTIQYEQYFGPGTRLTVT.

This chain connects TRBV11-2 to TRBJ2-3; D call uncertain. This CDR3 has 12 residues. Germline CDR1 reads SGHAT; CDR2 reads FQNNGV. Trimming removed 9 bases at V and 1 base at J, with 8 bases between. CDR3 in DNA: TGTGCCAGTGACACCGGCACAGATACGCAGTATTTT. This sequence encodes CASDTGTDTQYF.

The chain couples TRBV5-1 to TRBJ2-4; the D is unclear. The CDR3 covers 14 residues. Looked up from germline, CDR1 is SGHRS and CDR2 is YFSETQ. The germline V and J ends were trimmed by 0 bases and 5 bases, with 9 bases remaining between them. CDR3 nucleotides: TGCGCCAGCAGCTTGGAAGATTTACAAAACATTCAGTACTTC. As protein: CASSLEDLQNIQYF. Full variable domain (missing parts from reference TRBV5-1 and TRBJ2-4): KAGVTQTPRYLIKTRGQQVTLSCSPISGHRSVSWYQQTPGQGLQFLFEYFSETQRNKGNFPGRFSGRQFSNSRSEMNVSTLELGDSALYLCASSLEDLQNIQYFGAGTRLSVL.

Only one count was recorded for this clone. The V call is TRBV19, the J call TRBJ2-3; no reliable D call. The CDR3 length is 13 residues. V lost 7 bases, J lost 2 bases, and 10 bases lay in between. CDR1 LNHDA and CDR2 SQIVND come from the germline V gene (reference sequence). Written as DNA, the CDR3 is TGTGCCAGTATGGCGTTACTCACAGATACGCAGTATTTT. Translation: CASMALLTDTQYF.

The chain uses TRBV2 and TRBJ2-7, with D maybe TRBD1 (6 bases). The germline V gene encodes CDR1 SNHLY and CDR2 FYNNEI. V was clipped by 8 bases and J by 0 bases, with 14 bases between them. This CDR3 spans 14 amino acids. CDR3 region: CASGDDRLSYEQYF. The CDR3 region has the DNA TGTGCCAGCGGGGACGACAGGCTCTCCTACGAGCAGTACTTC.

The CDR3 is CASSFAGQGFFETNEKLFF. DNA for the CDR3: TGTGCCAGCAGCTTTGCGGGACAGGGATTTTTTGAAACTAATGAAAAACTGTTTTTT. The chain couples TRBV12-1 to TRBJ1-4; the DNA was not compared with TRBD1, the D call given in the table. TRBV12-1 is a listed pseudogene. The CDR3 length is 19 residues.

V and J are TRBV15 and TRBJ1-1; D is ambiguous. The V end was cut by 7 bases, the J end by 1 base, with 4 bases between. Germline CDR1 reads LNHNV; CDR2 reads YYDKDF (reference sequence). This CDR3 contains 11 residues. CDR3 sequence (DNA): TGTGCCACCACCAGGAACACTGAAGCTTTCTTT. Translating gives CATTRNTEAFF. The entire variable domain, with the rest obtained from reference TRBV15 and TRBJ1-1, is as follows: DAMVIQNPRYQVTQFGKPVTLSCSQTLNHNVMYWYQQKSSQAPKLLFHYYDKDFNNEADTPDNFQSRRPNTSFCFLDIRSPGLGDTAMYLCATTRNTEAFFGQGTRLTVV.

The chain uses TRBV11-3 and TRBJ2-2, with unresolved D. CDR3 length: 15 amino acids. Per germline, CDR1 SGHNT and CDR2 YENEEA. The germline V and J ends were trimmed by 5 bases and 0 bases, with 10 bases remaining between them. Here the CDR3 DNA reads TGTGCCAGCAGCGCCTATTGGCCGAACACCGGGGAGCTGTTTTTT. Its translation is CASSAYWPNTGELFF.

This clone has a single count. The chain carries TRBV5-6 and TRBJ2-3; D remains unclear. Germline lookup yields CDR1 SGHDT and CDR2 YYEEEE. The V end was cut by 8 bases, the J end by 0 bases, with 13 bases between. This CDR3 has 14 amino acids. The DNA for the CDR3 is TGTGCCAGTAGACGGCTACCTAGCACAGATACGCAGTATTTT. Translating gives CASRRLPSTDTQYF.

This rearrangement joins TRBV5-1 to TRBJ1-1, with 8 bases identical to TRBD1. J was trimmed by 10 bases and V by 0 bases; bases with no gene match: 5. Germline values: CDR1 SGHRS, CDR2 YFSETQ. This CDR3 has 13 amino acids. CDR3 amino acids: CASSLEAGGVAFF. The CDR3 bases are TGCGCCAGCAGCTTGGAGGCAGGGGGCGTAGCTTTCTTT.

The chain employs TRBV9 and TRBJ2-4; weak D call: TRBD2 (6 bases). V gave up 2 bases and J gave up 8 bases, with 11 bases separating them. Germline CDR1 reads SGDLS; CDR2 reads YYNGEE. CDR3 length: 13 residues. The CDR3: CASSVGGRDIQYF. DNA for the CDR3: TGTGCCAGCAGCGTGGGGGGACGGGACATTCAGTACTTC.

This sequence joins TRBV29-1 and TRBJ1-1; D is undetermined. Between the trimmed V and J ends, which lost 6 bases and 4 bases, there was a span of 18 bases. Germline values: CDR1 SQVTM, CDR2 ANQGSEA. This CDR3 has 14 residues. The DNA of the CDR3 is TGCAGCGTATCTTGGGGAGCTGGGTCCACTGAAGCTTTCTTT. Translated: CSVSWGAGSTEAFF.